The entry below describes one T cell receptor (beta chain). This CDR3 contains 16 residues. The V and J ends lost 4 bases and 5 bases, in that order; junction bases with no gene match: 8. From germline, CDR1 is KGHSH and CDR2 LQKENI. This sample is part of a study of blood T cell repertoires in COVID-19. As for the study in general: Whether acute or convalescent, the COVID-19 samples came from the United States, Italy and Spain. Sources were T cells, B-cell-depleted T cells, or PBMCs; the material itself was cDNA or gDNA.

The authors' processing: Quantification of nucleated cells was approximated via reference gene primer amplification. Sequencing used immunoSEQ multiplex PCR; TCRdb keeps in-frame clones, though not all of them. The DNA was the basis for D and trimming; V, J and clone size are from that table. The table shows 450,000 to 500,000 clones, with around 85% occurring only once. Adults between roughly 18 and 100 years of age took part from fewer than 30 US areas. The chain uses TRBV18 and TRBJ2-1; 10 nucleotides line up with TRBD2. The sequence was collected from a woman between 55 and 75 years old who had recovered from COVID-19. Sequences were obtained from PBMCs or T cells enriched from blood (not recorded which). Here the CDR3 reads CASSQYSGGSNNEQFF. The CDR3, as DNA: TGTGCCAGCTCACAATATAGCGGGGGGTCTAACAATGAGCAGTTCTTC.